Each of the 19 T cell receptor beta chains below was sequenced from the same sample in a study of blood T cells in healthy people across ages (dated by TCRdb to about 2015). Libraries were built with 5' RACE. The data were produced on an Illumina HiSeq 2500. A second PCR of about 6 to 11 cycles was run with a J-beta primer mix and a sample-barcoded 5' primer. TCRdb reprocessed the public reads (quality trimming at Q25 with fastp, clone calling with MiXCR) and kept in-frame beta chains. A single entry per CDR3 protein holds the most common genes and DNA from its merged rows. The sample profile shows just over 800,000 distinct CDR3 sequences; 62% of them were found once. In total, the top ten clones hold about a quarter of the sample. The sequencing input was blood. These receptors came from a young man in good health.

This clonotype was counted only a few times. J is TRBJ2-7 and V is TRBV27; D gene uncertain. The CDR3 is made up of 15 amino acids. Per the germline V gene, CDR1 is MNHEY and CDR2 is SMNVEV (reference sequence). V lost 2 bases, J lost 0 bases, and 11 bases lay in between. The DNA for the CDR3 is TGTGCCAGCAGTTTACGTCAGCTCGGCTCCTACGAGCAGTACTTC. Amino acids: CASSLRQLGSYEQYF.

The chain links TRBV4-3 to TRBJ2-2, with D perhaps being TRBD1 or TRBD2 (5 bases each). This CDR3 comprises 16 residues. The ends were cut back, 0 bases at V and 3 bases at J, with 11 bases in the middle. Germline V gene lookup returns CDR1 LGHNA and CDR2 YSLEER. This CDR3 reads CASSQDGALDTGELFF. The CDR3 DNA follows: TGCGCCAGCAGCCAAGACGGGGCGCTGGACACCGGGGAGCTGTTTTTT.

This chain connects TRBV9 to TRBJ2-2; 8 bases are a match to TRBD1. The germline CDR1 and CDR2 sequences are SGDLS and YYNGEE. CDR3 length: 16 amino acids. V shed 3 bases, J shed 6 bases, and the junction held 10 bases outside the gene matches. The DNA of the CDR3 is TGTGCCAGCAGCGCGCGCGGACAGGGCTCGGCCGGGGAGCTGTTTTTT. It specifies CASSARGQGSAGELFF. Based on the CDR3 plus reference TRBV9 and TRBJ2-2, the full variable domain is DSGVTQTPKHLITATGQRVTLRCSPRSGDLSVYWYQQSLDQGLQFLIQYYNGEERAKGNILERFSAQQFPDLHSELNLSSLELGDSALYFCASSARGQGSAGELFFGEGSRLTVL.

This clonotype was recorded a few times. This chain links TRBV5-1 with TRBJ2-3; weak D call: TRBD1 (6 bases). The V gene's germline CDR1 is SGHRS and CDR2 YFSETQ. The length of the CDR3 is 15 residues. Trimming left V 4 bases short and J 2 bases short, with 14 bases between. The CDR3 DNA reads TGCGCCAGCAGCAAAACAGGGACCTCCACAGATACGCAGTATTTT. As protein: CASSKTGTSTDTQYF. Full variable domain (remainder filled in from reference TRBV5-1 and TRBJ2-3): KAGVTQTPRYLIKTRGQQVTLSCSPISGHRSVSWYQQTPGQGLQFLFEYFSETQRNKGNFPGRFSGRQFSNSRSEMNVSTLELGDSALYLCASSKTGTSTDTQYFGPGTRLTVL.

The V call is TRBV20-1, the J call TRBJ2-3; no clear D. The CDR3 runs 17 residues. V dropped 0 bases and J dropped 4 bases, with 20 bases sitting between them. The germline gives CDR1 DFQATT, CDR2 SNEGSKA (reference sequence). The CDR3 reads CSAREGLGILMADTQYF. In DNA, the CDR3 is TGCAGTGCTAGAGAAGGTCTGGGGATCCTGATGGCAGATACGCAGTATTTT.

The chain links TRBV11-2 to TRBJ2-6, with TRBD2 matching over 11 bases. V lost 4 bases and J lost 0; bases outside the gene matches: 8. The germline V gene has CDR1 SGHAT and CDR2 FQNNGV. This CDR3 region has 19 residues. DNA for the CDR3: TGTGCCAGCAGCTCTCCCTCTAGCGGGGGGTACTCTGGGGCCAACGTCCTGACTTTC. Its protein product is CASSSPSSGGYSGANVLTF.

J is TRBJ1-1 and V is TRBV7-2, with TRBD1 matching over 8 bases. The CDR3 has 15 amino acids. Germline V CDR1 and CDR2: SGHTA, FQGNSA. V dropped 5 bases and J dropped 4; count of bases not matched to a gene: 9. CDR3 nucleotides: TGTGCCAGCAGCGAGTACAGGGGGGCGGGCACTGAAGCTTTCTTT. It is translated as CASSEYRGAGTEAFF.

The rearrangement uses TRBV15 and TRBJ2-1, with TRBD1 matching over 9 bases. The CDR3 spans 15 residues. V shed 5 bases, J shed 8 bases, and the junction held 10 bases outside the gene matches. The V gene's germline CDR1 is LNHNV and CDR2 YYDKDF (reference sequence). The CDR3 loop reads CATSGYRGLDYEQFF. The CDR3 DNA reads as TGTGCCACCAGCGGCTACAGGGGGCTGGACTATGAGCAGTTCTTC.

This chain uses TRBV12-3 or TRBV12-4 with TRBJ2-5, with 7 positions matching TRBD1. Unmatched junction bases numbered 11, after V lost 5 bases and J lost 5 bases. The CDR3 has 15 amino acids. The CDR3 is CASSPNLGGGETQYF. DNA for the CDR3: TGTGCCAGCAGTCCCAACTTAGGGGGCGGCGAGACCCAGTACTTC.

This clonotype was picked up one time. This sequence joins TRBV28 and TRBJ2-5; 10 bases agree with TRBD1. The better agreement between TRBJ2-7 and the DNA end casts doubt on the J call. Germline V gene data show CDR1 as MDHEN and CDR2 as SYDVKM. CDR3 length equals 15 residues. The CDR3 DNA reads TGTGCCAGCAGTGCGCCGACAGGGGGCCGAGACGAGCAGTACTTC. Its protein is CASSAPTGGRDEQYF.

This chain uses TRBV7-2 with TRBJ2-3; possibly TRBD2 for D (7 bases). Germline loops: CDR1 SGHTA, CDR2 FQGNSA. The CDR3 sequence is 16 residues long. V dropped 1 base and J dropped 7 bases, with 18 bases sitting between them. This CDR3 is CASSLGPPGGGNTQYF. The CDR3 nucleotides read TGTGCCAGCAGCTTAGGTCCCCCGGGGGGCGGGAATACGCAGTATTTT. Combining the CDR3 with reference TRBV7-2 and TRBJ2-3 gives the whole variable domain GAGVSQSPSNKVTEKGKDVELRCDPISGHTALYWYRQSLGQGLEFLIYFQGNSAPDKSGLPSDRFSAERTGGSVSTLTIQRTQQEDSAVYLCASSLGPPGGGNTQYFGPGTRLTVL.

Only a few counts were recorded for this clonotype. The rearrangement links TRBV25-1 to TRBJ1-2, with TRBD1 identical over 9 bases. This CDR3 is 15 amino acids long. Germline V gives CDR1 MGHDK, CDR2 SYGVNS. V lost 11 bases to trimming and J lost 4 bases; unmatched junction nucleotides: 14. This CDR3 reads CAPRVQGARGYGYTF. The CDR3 coding sequence is TGTGCCCCCAGGGTACAGGGGGCGAGAGGCTATGGCTACACCTTC.

The gene calls are TRBV9 and TRBJ2-2; TRBD1 agrees at 9 bases. This CDR3 spans 15 amino acids. The V gene end was trimmed by 4 bases and the J gene end by 4 bases; junction bases not matched to a gene: 5. The germline V gene has CDR1 SGDLS and CDR2 YYNGEE. In DNA, the CDR3 is TGTGCCAGCAGCTACAGGGGGCGGGTCACCGGGGAGCTGTTTTTT. Its translation is CASSYRGRVTGELFF.

This chain connects TRBV7-2 to TRBJ1-1; 7 bases map to TRBD1. The CDR3 runs to 12 residues. With V trimmed by 3 bases and J by 13 bases, 8 bases remained unmatched. From germline, CDR1 is SGHTA and CDR2 FQGNSA. The CDR3 reads CASSLQGDRDFF. In DNA form, the CDR3 reads TGTGCCAGCAGCTTGCAGGGGGATAGGGATTTCTTT.

This clonotype was seen more than once but under ten times. V is TRBV5-1 and J is TRBJ1-4; D is perhaps TRBD1 (6 bases). Per the germline V gene, CDR1 is SGHRS and CDR2 is YFSETQ. There are 14 residues in the CDR3. Trimming shortened V by 5 bases and J by 4 bases, and 12 bases separated the two germline ends. Here the CDR3 reads CASRPDSNNEKLFF. CDR3 DNA sequence: TGCGCCAGCAGGCCGGACAGCAATAATGAAAAACTGTTTTTT. Drawing the rest from reference TRBV5-1 and TRBJ1-4, the complete variable domain is KAGVTQTPRYLIKTRGQQVTLSCSPISGHRSVSWYQQTPGQGLQFLFEYFSETQRNKGNFPGRFSGRQFSNSRSEMNVSTLELGDSALYLCASRPDSNNEKLFFGSGTQLSVL.

The chain uses TRBV29-1 and TRBJ1-4, with 8 bases identical to TRBD1. Germline assignment: CDR1 SQVTM and CDR2 ANQGSEA. V shed 7 bases, J shed 3 bases, and the junction held 7 bases outside the gene matches. The CDR3 sequence is 14 residues long. Here the CDR3 DNA reads TGCAGCGCTCTCCAGGGGGCGGCTAATGAAAAACTGTTTTTT. It translates to CSALQGAANEKLFF.

This clonotype was seen once. V is TRBV20-1 and J is TRBJ2-6; no firm D call. V lost 5 bases to trimming and J lost 2 bases, with 19 bases between them. The CDR3 sequence is 17 residues long. CDR1 and CDR2 (germline): DFQATT, SNEGSKA (reference sequence). CDR3 DNA sequence: TGCAGTGCTCCCCTCCGGGCAGGCCCTACTGGGGCCAACGTCCTGACTTTC. Translation gives CSAPLRAGPTGANVLTF.

This rearrangement joins TRBV3-1 to TRBJ2-1; tentative D call: TRBD2 (6 bases). Trimming stripped 3 bases from V and 8 bases from J, with 14 bases between. CDR1 is LGHDT, CDR2 YNNKEL, per germline (reference sequence). The CDR3 covers 14 residues. The CDR3 protein is CASSHQAAGDEQFF. Here the CDR3 DNA reads TGTGCCAGCAGCCATCAGGCAGCGGGCGATGAGCAGTTCTTC.

This clonotype was detected only a few times. The V call is TRBV10-3, the J call TRBJ1-4, with D possibly matching TRBD1 (6 bases). V dropped 2 bases and J dropped 2 bases, with 9 bases sitting between them. The germline V gene has CDR1 ENHRY and CDR2 SYGVKD. The CDR3 is 15 residues long. The CDR3 coding sequence is TGTGCCATCAGTGAGAACGACAGGACTAATGAAAAACTGTTTTTT. Translated: CAISENDRTNEKLFF.